The rows below give T cell receptor beta chains drawn from one sample of a study of blood T cell repertoires in COVID-19. The method was immunoSEQ multiplex PCR; TCRdb's version includes in-frame clones alone and lacks a portion of them. The sample lists approximately 250,000 clones; 65% to 90% were seen once. The specimen sequenced was peripheral blood. Receptor source: a man between 45 and 60 years old with COVID-19, enrolled during active disease. Both conserved end residues are part of each CDR3. A D gene is named only where the DNA matches it firmly.

d_gene | j_gene | v_gene | CDR3nt | CDR3aa
- | TRBJ2-4 | TRBV29-1 | TGCAGCGTTGAAACCCGAGAATACCGGAACATTCAGTACTTC | CSVETREYRNIQYF
TRBD1 | TRBJ2-7 | TRBV18 | TGTGCCAGCTCCGGACAGGGGGCGGTGGAGCAGTACTTC | CASSGQGAVEQYF
- | TRBJ2-7 | TRBV2 | TGTGCCAGCAATATCAACAGGGACGACGAGCAGTACTTC | CASNINRDDEQYF
TRBD1 | TRBJ1-4 | TRBV6-5 | TGTGCCAGCAGTCAGTCGCAGGGGGTAAAACTGTTTTTT | CASSQSQGVKLFF
TRBD1 | TRBJ1-6 | TRBV4-2 | TGTGCCAGCAGCCAAGATCAGGTCAGGGGGGCACCCCTCCACTTT | CASSQDQVRGAPLHF
- | TRBJ1-2 | TRBV29-1 | TGCAGCGTTGACAATCAGCAGGGGAGAGGCTATGGCTACACCTTC | CSVDNQQGRGYGYTF
TRBD1 | TRBJ1-2 | TRBV6-4 | TGTGCCAAAAAAGGGACAGGGGGCTGCTATGGCTACACCTTC | CAKKGTGGCYGYTF
- | TRBJ2-5 | TRBV4-1 | TGCGCCAGCAGCCCCCAAGGGGGGGTCCAAGAGACCCAGTACTTC | CASSPQGGVQETQYF
TRBD1 | TRBJ1-5 | TRBV15 | TGTGCCACCAGCACCCCGGACAGGGGAATGTGGCAGCCCCAGCATTTT | CATSTPDRGMWQPQHF
TRBD1 | TRBJ1-2 | TRBV6-5 | TGTGCCAGCAGTCTCGGGACAGGGTATGGCTACACCTTC | CASSLGTGYGYTF
- | TRBJ1-4 | TRBV9 | TGTGCCAGCAGCGCAAGAAGTGAGAGGGTCACAACTAATGAAAAACTGTTTTTT | CASSARSERVTTNEKLFF
TRBD1 | TRBJ2-3 | TRBV2 | TGTGCCAGCAGTGAAGCTGGGACAGGGGCAGATACGCAGTATTTT | CASSEAGTGADTQYF
TRBD1 | TRBJ2-2 | TRBV27 | TGTGCCAGCAGCCGGGACAGGGGGCGCGGGGAGCTGTTTTTT | CASSRDRGRGELFF
- | TRBJ2-2 | TRBV18 | TGTGCCAGCTCAACCCTCCCAGGGAACACCGGGGAGCTGTTTTTT | CASSTLPGNTGELFF
- | TRBJ2-5 | TRBV6-5 | TGTGCTGTGGGGGGACTCCAAGAGACCCAGTACTTC | CAVGGLQETQYF
- | TRBJ1-2 | TRBV30 | TGTGCCTGGGGTCCACGCCTAGTTAACTATGGCTACACCTTC | CAWGPRLVNYGYTF
- | TRBJ1-5 | TRBV6-2/TRBV6-3 | TGTGCCAGCAGTTACTTGGGGGCGCGGAATCAGCCCCAGCATTTT | CASSYLGARNQPQHF
- | TRBJ1-2 | TRBV27 | TGTGCCAGCAGACCCGGCCTCACAGGGAACTATGGCTACACCTTC | CASRPGLTGNYGYTF
- | TRBJ2-7 | TRBV18 | TGTGCCAGCTCACCACCAAAGACGGGATCTGCCTACGAGCAGTACTTC | CASSPPKTGSAYEQYF
TRBD1 | TRBJ1-1 | TRBV11-2 | TGTGCCAGCAGCTCCGGACAGGGGTGGGCTGAAGCTTTCTTT | CASSSGQGWAEAFF